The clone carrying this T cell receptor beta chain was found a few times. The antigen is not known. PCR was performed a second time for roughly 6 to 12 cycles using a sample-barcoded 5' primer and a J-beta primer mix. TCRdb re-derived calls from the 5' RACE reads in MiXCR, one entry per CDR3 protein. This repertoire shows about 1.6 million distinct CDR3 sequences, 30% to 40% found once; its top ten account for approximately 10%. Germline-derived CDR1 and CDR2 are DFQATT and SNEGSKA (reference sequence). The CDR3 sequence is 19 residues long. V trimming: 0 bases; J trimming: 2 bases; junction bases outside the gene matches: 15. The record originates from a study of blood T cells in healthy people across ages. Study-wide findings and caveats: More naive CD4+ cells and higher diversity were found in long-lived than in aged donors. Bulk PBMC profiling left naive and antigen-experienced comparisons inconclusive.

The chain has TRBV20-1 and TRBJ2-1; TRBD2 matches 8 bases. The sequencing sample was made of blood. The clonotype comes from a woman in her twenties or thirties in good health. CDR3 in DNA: TGCAGTGCTAGAGATCGTATAGTAAGGCGGGGGGCGCCCTACAATGAGCAGTTCTTC. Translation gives CSARDRIVRRGAPYNEQFF.